Shown below are 14 T cell receptor beta chains from a single sample sequenced in a study of siplizumab effects on memory and regulatory T cells. Only in-frame clones appear in the TCRdb table, and some are missing; sequencing was by immunoSEQ multiplex PCR. The data show 100,000 or so clones, around 95% seen once. Specimen: Tregs sorted from blood. These TCRs come from a human donor in good health.

The chain joins TRBV18 to TRBJ2-3; D gene ambiguous. The CDR3 contains 17 residues. V lost 3 bases, J lost 2 bases, and 18 bases lay in between. Germline CDR1 reads KGHSH; CDR2 reads LQKENI. CDR3 nucleotide sequence: TGTGCCAGCTCACCTCTCCCCAATCGGGCCCCCACAGATACGCAGTATTTT. This gives the protein CASSPLPNRAPTDTQYF. Combining the CDR3 with reference TRBV18 and TRBJ2-3 gives the whole variable domain NAGVMQNPRHLVRRRGQEARLRCSPMKGHSHVYWYRQLPEEGLKFMVYLQKENIIDESGMPKERFSAEFPKEGPSILRIQQVVRGDSAAYFCASSPLPNRAPTDTQYFGPGTRLTVL.

The rearrangement joins TRBV6-5 to TRBJ2-1; D is perhaps TRBD2 (5 bases). CDR1 and CDR2 from the germline V gene are MNHEY and SVGAGI. Trimming removed 5 bases from V and 3 bases from J, with 11 bases in between. This CDR3 has 14 amino acids. This CDR3 reads CASSPSRNYNEQFF. The DNA of the CDR3 is TGTGCCAGCAGTCCTAGCAGGAACTACAATGAGCAGTTCTTC.

The genes are TRBV5-5 and TRBJ1-3; D unresolved. The V end lost 6 bases, the J end lost 5 bases, and 6 bases lay between the germline ends. CDR3 length: 11 amino acids. Germline V gene lookup returns CDR1 SGHKS and CDR2 YYEKEE (reference sequence). The CDR3 sequence is CASIWRNTIYF. The DNA for the CDR3 is TGTGCCAGCATTTGGAGAAACACCATATATTTT.

This chain links TRBV5-4 with TRBJ2-1, with TRBD1 matching 9 bases. The V and J ends lost 3 bases and 4 bases, in that order; junction bases with no gene match: 5. The CDR3 contains 15 residues. Germline V gives CDR1 SGHNT, CDR2 YYREEE (reference sequence). CDR3 in amino acids: CASSSGQGGYNEQFF. In DNA form, the CDR3 reads TGTGCCAGCAGCTCGGGACAGGGTGGGTACAATGAGCAGTTCTTC.

The rearrangement links TRBV28 to TRBJ2-3; TRBD1 aligns across 9 bases. This CDR3 comprises 15 residues. The trim removed 6 bases at V and 5 bases at J, leaving 9 bases unmatched. Germline V gives CDR1 MDHEN, CDR2 SYDVKM. CDR3 coding DNA: TGTGCCAGCAGACGGACAGGGGTGATGGGAGATACGCAGTATTTT. It specifies CASRRTGVMGDTQYF.

This clone was recorded once. CDR3 sequence reads: CASSSRGLAGFSTDTQYF. The CDR3, as DNA: TGTGCCAGCAGCTCACGAGGACTAGCGGGCTTCTCCACAGATACGCAGTATTTT. The genes are TRBV9 and TRBJ2-3; TRBD2 matches at 11 bases. The CDR3 contains 18 residues. CDR1 and CDR2 from the germline V gene are SGDLS and YYNGEE. Losses at the gene ends were 4 bases for V and 2 bases for J; bases not matched to a gene: 12.

This clone appeared once. CDR3 loop: CASRTIDPRGGVPYEQYF. CDR3 sequence (DNA): TGTGCCAGCAGAACGATCGACCCCAGGGGTGGGGTTCCCTACGAGCAGTACTTC. The chain combines TRBV28 with TRBJ2-7; possible D gene TRBD1, 6 bases. Deletions cut 6 bases from V and 2 bases from J, with 26 bases between. The germline V gene has CDR1 MDHEN and CDR2 SYDVKM. The CDR3 loop spans 18 amino acids.

The chain combines TRBV14 with TRBJ2-7; D perhaps matches TRBD1 (5 bases). V was trimmed by 4 bases and J by 0 bases, leaving 19 bases between them. This CDR3 comprises 17 residues. Per the germline V gene, CDR1 is SGHDN and CDR2 is FVKESK. The CDR3 nucleotides are TGTGCCAGCAGCCCCGCCCCACAGGTCTCCCCCTCCTACGAGCAGTACTTC. This translates into CASSPAPQVSPSYEQYF.

The J gene is TRBJ2-2, the V gene TRBV7-9, with D unresolved. V dropped 1 base and J dropped 0 bases, with 12 bases sitting between them. Germline V gene sequence: CDR1 SEHNR, CDR2 FQNEAQ (reference sequence). There are 17 residues in the CDR3. The CDR3 region has the DNA TGTGCCAGCAGCTTAGTACGGATTATCGCGAACACCGGGGAGCTGTTTTTT. It yields the protein CASSLVRIIANTGELFF.

The rearrangement links TRBV11-2 to TRBJ2-5; D unresolved. This CDR3 contains 14 residues. Germline V CDR1 and CDR2: SGHAT, FQNNGV. V lost 5 bases and J lost 2, with 12 bases in between. The CDR3 region has the DNA TGTGCCAGCAGCCCCCCCGGGTCACAAGAGACCCAGTACTTC. Residues: CASSPPGSQETQYF.

This clone was seen more than once but under ten times. The V gene is TRBV6-4, the J gene TRBJ1-2; possibly TRBD1 for D (5 bases). Germline V lookup: CDR1 MRHNA, CDR2 SNTAGT. CDR3 size: 13 residues. Trimming left V 1 base short and J 8 bases short, with 11 bases between. CDR3 loop: CASSDFQGRGYTF. Here the CDR3 DNA reads TGTGCCAGCAGTGACTTCCAGGGTCGGGGCTACACCTTC.

The chain employs TRBV20-1 and TRBJ2-7; no clear D gene. CDR3 size: 10 residues. V was pared by 6 bases and J by 4 bases, with 7 bases between. Looked up from germline, CDR1 is DFQATT and CDR2 is SNEGSKA (reference sequence). CDR3 bases: TGCAGTGCGCTCAGGTACGAGCAGTACTTC. This translates into CSALRYEQYF.

V and J are TRBV7-8 and TRBJ2-5; no definite D call. V was pared by 2 bases and J by 2 bases, with 6 bases between. From germline, CDR1 is SGHVS and CDR2 FQNEAQ. The CDR3 length is 13 residues. CDR3 in amino acids: CASSLYRQETQYF. The CDR3 DNA is TGTGCCAGCAGCTTATATAGGCAAGAGACCCAGTACTTC.

The chain links TRBV11-3 to TRBJ2-7, with 7 bases aligning to TRBD2. J lost 4 bases, V lost 3 bases, and 3 bases had no gene match. The germline gives CDR1 SGHNT, CDR2 YENEEA. The CDR3 sequence is 13 residues long. The CDR3 DNA reads TGTGCCAGCAGCTTGGGGAGGGGTTACGAGCAGTACTTC. Encoded protein: CASSLGRGYEQYF.